This TCR beta chain stems from a study of cytomegalovirus exposure and HLA in healthy donors. This clone was seen only a few times. Its specificity is unknown. The PCR was carried out with 60 Vbeta primers and 13 Jbeta primers. Only in-frame clones appear in the TCRdb table, and some are missing; sequencing was by immunoSEQ multiplex PCR. The sample carries around 90,000 clones, over 60% recorded once. The CDR3 covers 16 residues. V lost 4 bases and J lost 2; bases outside the gene matches: 9. CDR1 and CDR2 (germline): SGDLS, YYNGEE. Study-wide results and caveats: Prior analysis indicated that the majority of TCR beta V segments exhibited productivity approximately 90% or approximately 30% of the time. TCR beta chains associated with HLA were, in a later analysis, more clonally expanded than equally common others. Most subjects had HLA-A and HLA-B alleles reportedly predicted accurately by TCR beta sequences.

The chain has TRBV9 and TRBJ2-3; 8 bases agree with TRBD2. The source of this sequence is a woman aged 50 to 60 in good health and CMV-seropositive. Specimen: PBMCs. The CDR3 bases are TGTGCCAGCAGCCCTCGAGCGGGGGCTACCACAGATACGCAGTATTTT. It is translated as CASSPRAGATTDTQYF.